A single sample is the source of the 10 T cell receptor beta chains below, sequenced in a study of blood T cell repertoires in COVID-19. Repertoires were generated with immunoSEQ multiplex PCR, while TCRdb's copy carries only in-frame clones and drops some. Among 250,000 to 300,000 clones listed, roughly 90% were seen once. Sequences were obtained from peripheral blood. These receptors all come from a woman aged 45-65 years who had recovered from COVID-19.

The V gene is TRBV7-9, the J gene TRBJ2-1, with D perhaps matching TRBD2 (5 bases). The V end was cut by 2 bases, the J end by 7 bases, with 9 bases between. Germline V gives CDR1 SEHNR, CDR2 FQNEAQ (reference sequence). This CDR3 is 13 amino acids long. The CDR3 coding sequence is TGTGCCAGCAGCTTATCCGGGATGAATGAGCAGTTCTTC. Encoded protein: CASSLSGMNEQFF.

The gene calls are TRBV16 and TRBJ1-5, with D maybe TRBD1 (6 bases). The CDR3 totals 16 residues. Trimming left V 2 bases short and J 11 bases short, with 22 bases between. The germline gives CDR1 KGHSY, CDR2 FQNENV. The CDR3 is CASSQTAGVPVTAQHF. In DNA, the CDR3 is TGTGCCAGCAGCCAAACGGCAGGGGTCCCCGTCACGGCCCAGCATTTT.

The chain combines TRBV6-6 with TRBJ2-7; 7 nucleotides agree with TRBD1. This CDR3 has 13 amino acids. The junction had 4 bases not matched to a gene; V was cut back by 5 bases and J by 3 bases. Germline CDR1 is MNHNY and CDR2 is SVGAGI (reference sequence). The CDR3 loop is CASSRGTVYEQYF. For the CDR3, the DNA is TGTGCCAGCAGTAGGGGGACAGTCTACGAGCAGTACTTC.

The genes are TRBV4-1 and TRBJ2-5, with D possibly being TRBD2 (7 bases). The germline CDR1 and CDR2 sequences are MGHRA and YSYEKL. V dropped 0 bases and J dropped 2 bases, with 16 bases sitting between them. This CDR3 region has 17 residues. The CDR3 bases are TGCGCCAGCAGCCAAGAAACGCGGGGGACACTTCAAGAGACCCAGTACTTC. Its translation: CASSQETRGTLQETQYF.

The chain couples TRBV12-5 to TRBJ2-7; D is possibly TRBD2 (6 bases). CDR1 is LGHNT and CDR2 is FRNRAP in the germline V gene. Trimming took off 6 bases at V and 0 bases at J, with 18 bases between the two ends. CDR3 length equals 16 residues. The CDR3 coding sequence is TGTGCTAGTGGATCCCTTAGCGGTGAGAGCTCCTACGAGCAGTACTTC. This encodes CASGSLSGESSYEQYF.

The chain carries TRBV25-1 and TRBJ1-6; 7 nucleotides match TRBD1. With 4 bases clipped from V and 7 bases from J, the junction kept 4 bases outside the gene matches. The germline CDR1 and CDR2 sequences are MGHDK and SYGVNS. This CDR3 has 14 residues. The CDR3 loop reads CASSASGGNSPLHF. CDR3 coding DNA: TGTGCCAGCAGTGCCTCAGGGGGAAATTCACCCCTCCACTTT.

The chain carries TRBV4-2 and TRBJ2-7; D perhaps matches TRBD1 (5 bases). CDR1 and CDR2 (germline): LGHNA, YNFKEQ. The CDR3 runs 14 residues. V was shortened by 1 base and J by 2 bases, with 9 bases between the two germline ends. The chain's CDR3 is CASSQGDRAYEQYF. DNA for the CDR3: TGTGCCAGCAGCCAAGGTGACAGAGCCTACGAGCAGTACTTC.

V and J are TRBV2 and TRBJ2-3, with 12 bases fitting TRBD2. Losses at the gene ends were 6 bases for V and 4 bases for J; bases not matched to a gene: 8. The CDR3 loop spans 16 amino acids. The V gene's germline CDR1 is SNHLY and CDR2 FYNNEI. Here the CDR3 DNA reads TGTGCCAGCAGGCCTTCTAGCGGGAGGGCGGCAGATACGCAGTATTTT. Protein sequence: CASRPSSGRAADTQYF.

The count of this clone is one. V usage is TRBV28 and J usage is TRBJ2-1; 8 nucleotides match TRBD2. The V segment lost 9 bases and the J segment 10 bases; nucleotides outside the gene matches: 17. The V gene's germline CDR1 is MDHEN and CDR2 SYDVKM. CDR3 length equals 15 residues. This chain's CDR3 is CASRGGSLKVREQFF. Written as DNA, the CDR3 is TGTGCCAGTCGGGGGGGAAGTCTGAAAGTGAGGGAGCAGTTCTTC.

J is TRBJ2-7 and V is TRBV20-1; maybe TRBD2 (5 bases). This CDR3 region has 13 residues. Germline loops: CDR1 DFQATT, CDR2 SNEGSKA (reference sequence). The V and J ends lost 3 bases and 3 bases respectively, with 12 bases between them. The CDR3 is CSASAALGYEQYF. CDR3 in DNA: TGCAGTGCTAGTGCCGCACTAGGCTACGAGCAGTACTTC.